Listed below are T cell receptor beta chains from one sample, sequenced in a study of OX40 agonist ivuxolimab in advanced cancers. Measured with immunoSEQ multiplex PCR; TCRdb has only the in-frame clones, and not every one. The repertoire holds 84,000 or so clones, around 90% seen once, with around 0.44% in the top ten. The source material was CD4+ or CD8+ T cells sorted from blood, sampled in a trial of the OX40 agonist ivuxolimab. Receptors originate from an adult with an advanced solid tumor such as melanoma, head and neck, liver or kidney cancer. The CDR3 runs from the conserved cysteine through the conserved F or W. Each record gives: D gene, V gene, J gene, clone size, CDR3 protein, CDR3 DNA. A D gene is named only where the DNA matches it firmly. Some rows have no size entry. The others give once, few or many, or a class for an expanded clone.

NA	TRBV6-6	TRBJ1-5	NA	CASSYSIGVNQPQHF	TGTGCCAGCAGTTACTCGATTGGGGTTAATCAGCCCCAGCATTTT
NA	TRBV6-9	TRBJ1-5	NA	CASSYENARNQPQHF	TGTGCCAGCAGTTATGAGAACGCACGCAATCAGCCCCAGCATTTT
NA	TRBV28	TRBJ2-7	once	CASTRRRRFHEQYF	TGTGCCAGCACCCGTCGGCGCAGGTTCCACGAGCAGTACTTC
NA	TRBV7-2	TRBJ2-5	NA	CASSLVGGPIKETQYF	TGTGCCAGCAGCTTAGTCGGGGGGCCCATTAAAGAGACCCAGTACTTC
NA	TRBV11-3	TRBJ2-3	once	CASSPDRASPGTDTQYF	TGTGCCAGCAGCCCGGACCGGGCCTCACCTGGCACAGATACGCAGTATTTT
NA	TRBV14	TRBJ1-1	NA	CASSRQQNTEAFF	TGTGCCAGCAGCCGACAGCAGAACACTGAAGCTTTCTTT
NA	TRBV11-1	TRBJ2-5	NA	CASSLGGDFQETQYF	TGTGCCAGCAGCTTAGGGGGGGACTTCCAAGAGACCCAGTACTTC
NA	TRBV29-1	TRBJ1-2	NA	CSVGRGGLDGYTF	TGCAGCGTTGGAAGGGGAGGTTTGGATGGCTACACCTTC
NA	TRBV28	TRBJ1-2	NA	CASTSRMGGYTF	TGTGCCAGCACCTCTAGGATGGGCGGCTACACCTTC
NA	TRBV7-7	TRBJ1-1	NA	CASSSGTQNTEAFF	TGTGCCAGCAGCTCCGGGACACAGAACACTGAAGCTTTCTTT
TRBD2	TRBV2	TRBJ2-5	once	CASSWGGEETQYF	TGTGCCAGCAGCTGGGGGGGGGAAGAGACCCAGTACTTC
NA	TRBV6-6	TRBJ1-4	NA	CASSYSKGEKLFF	TGTGCCAGCAGTTACTCGAAGGGTGAAAAACTGTTTTTT
NA	TRBV6-5	TRBJ2-7	NA	CASSYQAAVYEQYF	TGTGCCAGCAGTTACCAGGCAGCCGTCTACGAGCAGTACTTC
NA	TRBV30	TRBJ1-6	NA	CAWSLVVGGSPLHF	TGTGCCTGGAGCCTGGTGGTAGGCGGTTCACCCCTCCACTTT
TRBD1	TRBV5-5	TRBJ2-2	NA	CASSWIGTGSGELFF	TGTGCCAGCAGCTGGATAGGGACAGGGTCCGGGGAGCTGTTTTTT
NA	TRBV11-2	TRBJ2-3	NA	CASSQGGRSTDTQYF	TGTGCCAGCAGCCAGGGGGGTAGAAGCACAGATACGCAGTATTTT
NA	TRBV6-6	TRBJ1-2	NA	CASSFRDTGYTF	TGTGCCAGCAGTTTCCGGGACACCGGCTACACCTTC
NA	TRBV10-3	TRBJ1-1	NA	CAIGSMAGETEAFF	TGTGCCATCGGAAGCATGGCGGGGGAGACTGAAGCTTTCTTT
TRBD1	TRBV27	TRBJ1-5	NA	CASKGTGGGEVRHF	TGTGCCAGTAAAGGAACAGGGGGCGGCGAGGTGCGGCATTTT
TRBD2	TRBV5-1	TRBJ2-1	NA	CASSGEAGVANEQFF	TGCGCCAGCAGCGGAGAAGCGGGAGTGGCCAATGAGCAGTTCTTC
NA	TRBV6-6	TRBJ1-1	NA	CASSYSGGDTEAFF	TGTGCCAGCAGTTACTCAGGGGGAGACACTGAAGCTTTCTTT
TRBD1	TRBV28	TRBJ2-3	NA	CASSLHGQGTDTQYF	TGTGCCAGCAGTTTACACGGACAGGGCACAGATACGCAGTATTTT
TRBD1	TRBV5-5	TRBJ1-5	NA	CASSWGGRGDNQPQHF	TGTGCCAGCAGCTGGGGAGGCAGGGGGGACAATCAGCCCCAGCATTTT
TRBD1	TRBV10-3	TRBJ2-1	NA	CAISAQAGTGVNEQFF	TGTGCCATCAGTGCGCAAGCCGGGACAGGGGTGAATGAGCAGTTCTTC
TRBD2	TRBV2	TRBJ2-5	NA	CASSPRAGRQTQYF	TGTGCCAGCAGCCCAAGGGCCGGGAGGCAGACCCAGTACTTC
NA	TRBV15	TRBJ2-7	NA	CATSRGWGVSYEQYF	TGTGCCACCAGCAGGGGGTGGGGCGTATCCTACGAGCAGTACTTC
TRBD1	TRBV5-1	TRBJ1-5	NA	CASSPGQAGQPQHF	TGCGCCAGCAGCCCGGGACAGGCCGGTCAGCCCCAGCATTTT
NA	TRBV6-6	TRBJ2-5	NA	CASSLQETQYF	TGTGCCAGCAGTCTCCAAGAGACCCAGTACTTC
NA	TRBV6-6	TRBJ2-3	NA	CASSPGTLSTDTQYF	TGTGCCAGCAGTCCCGGGACCCTTAGCACAGATACGCAGTATTTT
NA	TRBV5-1	TRBJ1-4	NA	CASSLDQGGEKLFF	TGCGCCAGCAGCTTGGACCAGGGAGGTGAAAAACTGTTTTTT
TRBD2	TRBV11-2	TRBJ2-7	NA	CASSSGLAGVYEQYF	TGTGCCAGCAGCTCGGGACTAGCGGGGGTCTACGAGCAGTACTTC
TRBD1	TRBV30	TRBJ1-4	NA	CAWSRDRGGSEKLFF	TGTGCCTGGAGCCGTGACAGGGGTGGGAGTGAAAAACTGTTTTTT
TRBD1	TRBV7-6	TRBJ2-5	NA	CASSQGVGETQYF	TGTGCCAGCAGCCAGGGGGTTGGGGAGACCCAGTACTTC
NA	TRBV19	TRBJ2-5	NA	CASSPRLRGGETQYF	TGTGCCAGTAGTCCCAGGCTGAGAGGGGGAGAGACCCAGTACTTC
NA	TRBV11-3	TRBJ1-4	NA	CASSHKIGGGAEEKLFF	TGTGCCAGCAGCCACAAAATAGGAGGGGGTGCGGAAGAAAAACTGTTTTTT
NA	TRBV7-6	TRBJ1-4	NA	CASSLQEATNEKLFF	TGTGCCAGCAGCTTACAGGAAGCAACTAATGAAAAACTGTTTTTT